One sample yielded the 32 T cell receptor beta chains listed below, sequenced in a study of memory CD4+ T cells and cytomegalovirus serostatus. The sort gate was single viable CD3+CD4+CD8-CD45RO+ cells for memory CD4+ T cells. Libraries were prepared by immunoSEQ multiplex PCR; TCRdb keeps only in-frame clonotypes and omits some of them. The sample has roughly 86,000 clones, over 70% seen once. What was sequenced was memory CD4+ T cells from blood. The receptors originated from an adult in good health and CMV-seropositive.

The V gene is TRBV14, the J gene TRBJ1-2; D gene ambiguous. The CDR3 covers 14 residues. Germline V gene lookup returns CDR1 SGHDN and CDR2 FVKESK. Trimming pared 4 bases from V and 4 bases from J, leaving 13 bases between. The CDR3 spells CASSLSRGFYGYTF. The CDR3 DNA reads TGTGCCAGCAGCCTAAGTCGAGGATTCTATGGCTACACCTTC.

This chain links TRBV28 with TRBJ1-4; D is uncertain. V was trimmed by 0 bases and J by 8 bases, leaving 13 bases between them. In germline, CDR1 is MDHEN, CDR2 SYDVKM. This CDR3 region has 15 residues. The CDR3 bases are TGTGCCAGCAGTTTATGGCGGCAGAGCGGAGAAAAACTGTTTTTT. Protein product: CASSLWRQSGEKLFF.

This sequence joins TRBV11-2 and TRBJ2-3, with 7 bases that match TRBD1. Germline loops: CDR1 SGHAT, CDR2 FQNNGV. This CDR3 is 15 amino acids long. Trimming removed 2 bases from V and 2 bases from J; junction bases left unmatched: 4. This CDR3 reads CASSLLGTDTDTQYF. DNA of the CDR3: TGTGCCAGCAGCTTACTCGGGACAGACACAGATACGCAGTATTTT. The whole variable domain, filled in from reference TRBV11-2 and TRBJ2-3, reads EAGVAQSPRYKIIEKRQSVAFWCNPISGHATLYWYQQILGQGPKLLIQFQNNGVVDDSQLPKDRFSAERLKGVDSTLKIQPAKLEDSAVYLCASSLLGTDTDTQYFGPGTRLTVL.

V is TRBV6-5 and J is TRBJ1-2, with a possible D match to TRBD1 (5 bases). CDR3 length equals 16 residues. Per the germline V gene, CDR1 is MNHEY and CDR2 is SVGAGI. V was clipped by 2 bases and J by 4 bases, with 17 bases between them. The CDR3, as DNA: TGTGCCAGCAGTTACCGCGTCCCAGGAAGGGGCTATGGCTACACCTTC. Its translation: CASSYRVPGRGYGYTF.

The CDR3 coding sequence is TGTGCCAGCAGCTTGACCGGGACAGGGGTTACAAAACTGTTTTTT. Protein product: CASSLTGTGVTKLFF. V and J are TRBV5-4 and TRBJ1-4, with 10 bases that match TRBD1. Germline CDR1 and CDR2: SGHNT and YYREEE (reference sequence). The V segment lost 1 base and the J segment 10 bases; nucleotides outside the gene matches: 7. CDR3 size: 15 residues.

This clone was seen just once. This sequence joins TRBV4-3 and TRBJ2-1; 7 positions match TRBD2. The V and J ends lost 1 base and 1 base, in that order; junction bases with no gene match: 1. Germline V lookup: CDR1 LGHNA, CDR2 YSLEER. The CDR3 loop spans 15 amino acids. CDR3 protein: CASSQAGGSYNEQFF. CDR3 DNA: TGCGCCAGCAGCCAAGCGGGAGGATCCTACAATGAGCAGTTCTTC.

This chain connects TRBV28 to TRBJ1-2; D remains ambiguous. This CDR3 region has 13 residues. Looked up from germline, CDR1 is MDHEN and CDR2 is SYDVKM. Trimming removed 1 base at V and 8 bases at J, with 11 bases between. CDR3 amino acids: CASSLSGVGGYTF. Here the CDR3 DNA reads TGTGCCAGCAGTTTATCTGGGGTTGGGGGCTACACCTTC.

The V and J genes are TRBV5-1 and TRBJ2-7; 7 nucleotides match TRBD2. The CDR3 length is 16 residues. V trimming: 5 bases; J trimming: 0 bases; junction bases outside the gene matches: 11. Looked up from germline, CDR1 is SGHRS and CDR2 is YFSETQ. The CDR3 loop is CASSPGVAGDSYEQYF. In DNA form, the CDR3 reads TGCGCCAGCAGTCCCGGGGTGGCGGGAGACTCCTACGAGCAGTACTTC. The full variable domain, completed using reference TRBV5-1 and TRBJ2-7, is KAGVTQTPRYLIKTRGQQVTLSCSPISGHRSVSWYQQTPGQGLQFLFEYFSETQRNKGNFPGRFSGRQFSNSRSEMNVSTLELGDSALYLCASSPGVAGDSYEQYFGPGTRLTVT.

On this clone itself: This sample includes further DNA sequences coding for the same CDR3. This chain joins TRBV28 and TRBJ1-5; 7 nucleotides align to TRBD1. Germline V gene data show CDR1 as MDHEN and CDR2 as SYDVKM. The CDR3 is 14 amino acids. The J segment lost 1 base and the V segment lost 5 bases, leaving 2 bases of the junction unmatched. The CDR3, as DNA: TGTGCCAGCAGTCCAGGGGGAAGCAATCAGCCCCAGCATTTT. Its protein is CASSPGGSNQPQHF.

As for this clone: Other DNA sequences from this sample encode an identical CDR3 as well. The CDR3 region is CAWSVRRAGEQFF. In nucleotides, the CDR3 is TGTGCCTGGAGTGTACGCAGGGCTGGTGAGCAGTTCTTC. The chain employs TRBV30 and TRBJ2-1; a possible D gene is TRBD1 (5 bases). Trimming cost V 0 bases and J 9 bases, with 12 bases left between them. CDR1 and CDR2 from the germline V gene are GTSNPN and SVGIG (reference sequence). The CDR3 contains 13 residues.

The chain links TRBV9 to TRBJ2-1; TRBD2 aligns across 10 bases. Germline values: CDR1 SGDLS, CDR2 YYNGEE. V shed 0 bases, J shed 7 bases, and the junction held 4 bases outside the gene matches. This CDR3 contains 15 residues. Written as DNA, the CDR3 is TGTGCCAGCAGCGTAGCGGCTAGCGGGAGTAATGAGCAGTTCTTC. This sequence encodes CASSVAASGSNEQFF.

This sequence joins TRBV29-1 and TRBJ1-5, with D possibly matching TRBD1 (5 bases). Between the trimmed V and J ends, which lost 0 bases and 5 bases, there was a span of 11 bases. The germline V gene encodes CDR1 SQVTM and CDR2 ANQGSEA. CDR3 length: 14 residues. The CDR3 nucleotides are TGCAGCGTTGAAGAAGGGAGAGGGGATCAGCCCCAGCATTTT. This codes for CSVEEGRGDQPQHF.

The chain has TRBV12-2 and TRBJ1-2; no DNA check was done on the table's D call, TRBD1. TRBV12-2 is a recognized pseudogene. The CDR3 is 16 amino acids. CDR3 bases: TGTGCAAGTCGCTTAGGAAACAGGGGGCGAGCCTATGGCTACACCTTC. The encoded protein is CASRLGNRGRAYGYTF.

This clone was observed once. This chain uses TRBV7-2 with TRBJ2-6; the D is unclear. The CDR3 runs to 15 residues. Trimming took off 5 bases at V and 0 bases at J, with 8 bases between the two ends. The germline CDR1 and CDR2 sequences are SGHTA and FQGNSA. The CDR3 here is CASSVGGSGANVLTF. DNA for the CDR3: TGTGCCAGCAGCGTCGGCGGCTCTGGGGCCAACGTCCTGACTTTC.

V gene TRBV18 combines with J gene TRBJ2-7; 11 bases fit TRBD2. Germline V CDR1 and CDR2: KGHSH, LQKENI. CDR3 size: 15 residues. Unmatched junction bases numbered 8, after V lost 6 bases and J lost 4 bases. The CDR3 loop is CASSPTTSGKYEQYF. The DNA of the CDR3 is TGTGCCAGCTCCCCGACGACTAGCGGGAAATACGAGCAGTACTTC.

V is TRBV6-1 and J is TRBJ1-3; 10 bases fit TRBD1. Germline assignment: CDR1 MNHNS and CDR2 SASEGT. Germline trimming cut 6 bases from V and 2 bases from J; bases unmatched to any gene: 4. The CDR3 sequence is 15 residues long. The DNA of the CDR3 is TGTGCCAGCAGAGTGACAGGGGGCACTGGAAACACCATATATTTT. It specifies CASRVTGGTGNTIYF.

This chain links TRBV6-5 with TRBJ2-7; tentatively, D is TRBD1 (6 bases). V was pared by 9 bases and J by 2 bases, with 14 bases between. The CDR3 length is 13 residues. Germline-derived CDR1 and CDR2 are MNHEY and SVGAGI. The CDR3 is CARVDRNAYEQYF. In DNA form, the CDR3 reads TGTGCCAGGGTTGACAGGAATGCCTACGAGCAGTACTTC.

Only one count was recorded for this clone. This chain links TRBV6-1 with TRBJ2-5, with a tentative D call TRBD2 (5 bases). Per germline, CDR1 MNHNS and CDR2 SASEGT. Trimming took 5 bases from V and 5 from J, leaving 15 bases between them. This CDR3 spans 14 amino acids. The CDR3 coding sequence is TGTGCCAGCAGTAGGACTTGGGTGGGGGAGACCCAGTACTTC. Protein sequence: CASSRTWVGETQYF.

This clone was seen once. This rearrangement joins TRBV19 to TRBJ2-2, with a possible D match to TRBD1 (5 bases). The CDR3 is 15 amino acids. V dropped 4 bases and J dropped 4 bases, with 13 bases sitting between them. Germline CDR1 reads LNHDA; CDR2 reads SQIVND (reference sequence). DNA for the CDR3: TGTGCCAGTAGTACTAGGGGAATAAGCACCGGGGAGCTGTTTTTT. This sequence encodes CASSTRGISTGELFF.

The chain recombines TRBV28 with TRBJ1-1; tentatively, D is TRBD1 (6 bases). The CDR3 length is 14 residues. From germline, CDR1 is MDHEN and CDR2 SYDVKM. With 5 bases removed from V and 6 bases from J, the gap between germline ends came to 16 bases. CDR3 region: CASSKRQEWAEAFF. Written as DNA, the CDR3 is TGTGCCAGCAGTAAACGACAGGAGTGGGCTGAAGCTTTCTTT.

The chain links TRBV5-4 to TRBJ2-2; a weak D match, TRBD1 (5 bases). V was shortened by 4 bases and J by 1 base, with 14 bases between the two germline ends. The CDR3 totals 16 residues. The germline CDR1 and CDR2 sequences are SGHNT and YYREEE (reference sequence). CDR3 amino acids: CASSAQWGQNTGELFF. In DNA form, the CDR3 reads TGTGCCAGCAGCGCTCAGTGGGGCCAGAACACCGGGGAGCTGTTTTTT. Filled out from reference TRBV5-4 and TRBJ2-2, the complete variable domain reads ETGVTQSPTHLIKTRGQQVTLRCSSQSGHNTVSWYQQALGQGPQFIFQYYREEENGRGNFPPRFSGLQFPNYSSELNVNALELDDSALYLCASSAQWGQNTGELFFGEGSRLTVL.

V gene TRBV30 combines with J gene TRBJ2-3; D uncertain. Trimming took off 5 bases at V and 0 bases at J, with 3 bases between the two ends. CDR3 length equals 11 residues. The germline V gene has CDR1 GTSNPN and CDR2 SVGIG (reference sequence). CDR3 nucleotides: TGTGCCTGGTCTAGCACAGATACGCAGTATTTT. It specifies CAWSSTDTQYF.

V is TRBV7-2 and J is TRBJ2-5; 10 bases line up with TRBD2. The germline V gene encodes CDR1 SGHTA and CDR2 FQGNSA. V was pared by 4 bases and J by 5 bases, with 7 bases of the junction left unmatched. CDR3 length: 15 residues. The CDR3 is CASSSQAGGVETQYF. For the CDR3, the DNA is TGTGCCAGCAGCTCCCAAGCGGGAGGGGTGGAGACCCAGTACTTC.

The rearrangement links TRBV10-3 to TRBJ2-1; D is unresolved. In germline, CDR1 is ENHRY, CDR2 SYGVKD. V lost 7 bases to trimming and J lost 5 bases, with 18 bases between them. The CDR3 is 15 residues long. In DNA, the CDR3 is TGTGCCATCACCACGATGCTGGGAATTAACAATGAGCAGTTCTTC. Its translation is CAITTMLGINNEQFF.

Turning to this clone: Other DNA sequences from this sample encode an identical CDR3 as well. The rearrangement links TRBV5-4 to TRBJ2-7; D uncertain. The ends were cut back, 3 bases at V and 0 bases at J, with 4 bases in the middle. Germline-derived CDR1 and CDR2 are SGHNT and YYREEE (reference sequence). The CDR3 is 12 residues long. This CDR3 is CASSWDSYEQYF. Written as DNA, the CDR3 is TGTGCCAGCAGCTGGGACTCCTACGAGCAGTACTTC.

This clone was found a few times. This rearrangement joins TRBV4-2 to TRBJ2-1; TRBD2 agrees at 13 bases. The J segment lost 8 bases and the V segment lost 5 bases, leaving 6 bases of the junction unmatched. The length of the CDR3 is 15 residues. Germline lookup yields CDR1 LGHNA and CDR2 YNFKEQ. Here the CDR3 reads CASSFGLAGEYEQFF. The CDR3 nucleotides are TGTGCCAGCAGCTTTGGACTAGCGGGAGAATATGAGCAGTTCTTC.

The chain joins TRBV25-1 to TRBJ2-7; D may be TRBD1 (6 bases). Per germline, CDR1 MGHDK and CDR2 SYGVNS. V lost 4 bases, J lost 0 bases, and 16 bases lay in between. CDR3 size: 16 residues. The CDR3, as DNA: TGTGCCAGCAGTGGGGGGCGAACAGGGAGCTCCTACGAGCAGTACTTC. This codes for CASSGGRTGSSYEQYF.

The chain has TRBV7-8 and TRBJ1-2; D gene ambiguous. The V and J ends lost 1 base and 5 bases respectively, with 5 bases between them. The CDR3 extends over 12 amino acids. CDR1 is SGHVS and CDR2 is FQNEAQ in the germline V gene. The CDR3: CASSLEGYGYTF. The DNA of the CDR3 is TGTGCCAGCAGCTTAGAAGGTTATGGCTACACCTTC.

This chain connects TRBV5-1 to TRBJ2-1, with D hard to call. Trimming left V 0 bases short and J 8 bases short, with 6 bases between. The CDR3 consists of 12 residues. CDR1 is SGHRS and CDR2 is YFSETQ in the germline V gene. Here the CDR3 reads CASSLALDEQFF. The CDR3 nucleotides are TGCGCCAGCAGCTTGGCATTGGATGAGCAGTTCTTC.

The chain links TRBV28 to TRBJ2-5, with 7 bases that match TRBD2. V trimming: 5 bases; J trimming: 5 bases; junction bases outside the gene matches: 5. CDR1 is MDHEN, CDR2 SYDVKM, per germline. The CDR3 has 13 residues. CDR3 nucleotide sequence: TGTGCCAGCAGTCCCACAGCGGGGGAGACCCAGTACTTC. This sequence encodes CASSPTAGETQYF.

This chain links TRBV28 with TRBJ1-4; D might be TRBD1 (5 bases). V was pared by 8 bases and J by 2 bases, with 9 bases between. CDR3 length: 13 residues. Germline loops: CDR1 MDHEN, CDR2 SYDVKM. The CDR3 reads CASGGGTNEKLFF. CDR3 in DNA: TGTGCCAGCGGGGGGGGGACTAATGAAAAACTGTTTTTT.

V gene TRBV4-2 combines with J gene TRBJ2-7, with TRBD2 identical over 14 bases. The germline V gene encodes CDR1 LGHNA and CDR2 YNFKEQ. The junction had 11 bases not matched to a gene; V was cut back by 3 bases and J by 7 bases. This CDR3 is built from 17 residues. The CDR3 DNA follows: TGTGCCAGCAGCCAGGGGGAGGGACTAGCGGGAGAGGGAGAGCAGTACTTC. This sequence encodes CASSQGEGLAGEGEQYF.